There are many counts of the clone carrying this TCR beta chain. The CDR3 is made up of 14 amino acids. V lost 3 bases to trimming and J lost 3 bases; unmatched junction nucleotides: 1. Per germline, CDR1 SGHTA and CDR2 FQGNSA. TCRdb recomputed calls from the 5' RACE reads with MiXCR, one row per CDR3 protein. The sample shows around 300,000 distinct CDR3 sequences, 7.5% to 9.5% of them seen only once. These data originate in a study of T-cell memory formation after mild COVID-19. The specimen was PBMCs or a T cell subset sorted from them (not recorded which). The chain couples TRBV7-2 to TRBJ2-2; TRBD2 matches 7 bases. This clonotype was sampled from a man younger than 30 who had mild COVID-19 (a few samples of this study predate the infection). Cell type and time point are not known. The CDR3 loop reads CASSFGLDTGELFF. The CDR3 DNA is TGTGCCAGCAGCTTCGGACTAGACACCGGGGAGCTGTTTTTT.